A selection of T cell receptor beta chains follows, all from one sample in a study of OX40 agonist ivuxolimab in advanced cancers. Sequenced by immunoSEQ multiplex PCR; TCRdb stores in-frame clones only, minus some. The sample has about 70,000 clones; roughly three quarters are singletons. The starting material was CD4+ or CD8+ T cells sorted from blood, obtained in a trial of the OX40 agonist ivuxolimab. The receptors shown here come from an adult with an advanced solid tumor such as melanoma, head and neck, liver or kidney cancer. Both conserved end residues are part of each CDR3. The D gene is left open where the match is weak. Size is stated for part of the rows, as once, few or many counts, or as a class when the clone is expanded.

TRBD1,TRBV7-8,TRBJ1-5,NA,TGTGCCAGCAGGGCCGGGACAGACCGCAATCAGCCCCAGCATTTT,CASRAGTDRNQPQHF
NA,TRBV6-4,TRBJ2-1,NA,TGTGCCAGCAGTGACTCGACGAGGACAGAGCAGTTCTTC,CASSDSTRTEQFF
NA,TRBV6-5,TRBJ1-2,few,TGTGCCAGCAGGTCCGGGGGCGCTGACTATGGCTACACCTTC,CASRSGGADYGYTF
NA,TRBV7-9,TRBJ1-2,NA,TGTGCCAGCAGCTTAGAAGCAGGAGGCTACACCTTC,CASSLEAGGYTF
TRBD1,TRBV18,TRBJ1-1,NA,TGTGCCAGCTCACCAGGAGACAGGGTCCGATCGAACACTGAAGCTTTCTTT,CASSPGDRVRSNTEAFF
NA,TRBV19,TRBJ1-1,NA,TGTGCCAGTACTCATGGGGGGAAAGGGACTGAAGCTTTCTTT,CASTHGGKGTEAFF
TRBD1,TRBV10-3,TRBJ1-2,NA,TGTGCCTCACGACAGGGTGACTATGGCTACACCTTC,CASRQGDYGYTF
NA,TRBV18,TRBJ2-5,NA,TGTGCCAGCTCACCACAAAAGCGAGAGACCCAGTACTTC,CASSPQKRETQYF
TRBD1,TRBV9,TRBJ1-2,once,TGTGCCAGCAGCGTAGAATGGAGGGGGCGCTTCGACTATGGCTACACCTTC,CASSVEWRGRFDYGYTF
TRBD1,TRBV6-1,TRBJ2-7,few,TGTGCCAGCAGTGCTACAGGGGGTGGACGCTACTACGAGCAGTACTTC,CASSATGGGRYYEQYF
NA,TRBV5-1,TRBJ1-1,NA,TGCGCCAGCAGCTTGTATGTAAACACTGAAGCTTTCTTT,CASSLYVNTEAFF
TRBD1,TRBV28,TRBJ1-1,NA,TGTGCCAGCGGGATCGATGGGACAGCTCAAGCTTTCTTT,CASGIDGTAQAFF
NA,TRBV10-3,TRBJ1-4,once,TGTGCCATCAGTGAGCCACAGGGCGGCAGAGAAAAACTGTTTTTT,CAISEPQGGREKLFF
NA,TRBV28,TRBJ2-7,few,TGTGCCAGCGGCATTGGGGGGTCCTACGAGCAGTACTTC,CASGIGGSYEQYF
TRBD1,TRBV27,TRBJ1-1,NA,TGTGCCAGCAGTCAGGACAGGGCCGCCTTGGGCTCTGAAGCTTTCTTT,CASSQDRAALGSEAFF
NA,TRBV25-1,TRBJ2-3,NA,TGTGCCAGCAGTCCGTCGGGTGGGACTAGCACAGATACGCAGTATTTT,CASSPSGGTSTDTQYF
NA,TRBV6-6,TRBJ1-6,NA,TGTGCCAGCAGTTACGTTACCCTTCATAATTCACCCCTCCACTTT,CASSYVTLHNSPLHF
TRBD1,TRBV10-3,TRBJ2-1,NA,TGTGCCATCAGTGAGACTGGACAGGGGGCTTCGAATGAGCAGTTCTTC,CAISETGQGASNEQFF
TRBD1,TRBV19,TRBJ2-1,NA,TGTGCCAGTGGACAGGCTTACAATGAGCAGTTCTTC,CASGQAYNEQFF
TRBD1,TRBV6-6,TRBJ2-7,NA,TGTGCCAGCAGGGAGGGACAGGGGCTCTACGAGCAGTACTTC,CASREGQGLYEQYF
NA,TRBV7-2,TRBJ1-4,NA,TGTGCCAGCAGCTTGGGGCTTGGGGAAAAACTGTTTTTT,CASSLGLGEKLFF
NA,TRBV30,TRBJ1-3,NA,TGTGCCTGGAGCGTAGTGTTGGGGCATTCTGGAAACACCATATATTTT,CAWSVVLGHSGNTIYF
TRBD1,TRBV5-1,TRBJ1-2,NA,TGCGCCAGCAGCTTGGCACAGGGGGATGGCTACACCTTC,CASSLAQGDGYTF
NA,TRBV27,TRBJ2-1,NA,TGTGCCAGCAGTTCAAATAATCTAGCGAGCTCCTACAATGAGCAGTTCTTC,CASSSNNLASSYNEQFF
NA,TRBV2,TRBJ1-1,NA,TGTGCCAGCATGGACAGACTTTACACTGAAGCTTTCTTT,CASMDRLYTEAFF
NA,TRBV14,TRBJ1-6,NA,TGTGCCAGCAGCCGCTTTGTGGAATCACCCCTCCACTTT,CASSRFVESPLHF
NA,TRBV6-5,TRBJ1-2,NA,TGTGCCAGCAGTTATCTGGGATCTGGCGGCTACACCTTC,CASSYLGSGGYTF
NA,TRBV7-2,TRBJ2-5,NA,TGTGCCAGCAGCTCACAGAGGTTTAAGGGAAAAGAGACCCAGTACTTC,CASSSQRFKGKETQYF
TRBD1,TRBV7-8,TRBJ1-5,NA,TGTGCCAGCAGCCGCCCGGGACAGGGGGTTTTGAGCAATCAGCCCCAGCATTTT,CASSRPGQGVLSNQPQHF
NA,TRBV5-1,TRBJ1-5,few,TGCGCCAGCAGCTTGGGTCAGGGGAGTCAGCCCCAGCATTTT,CASSLGQGSQPQHF
TRBD1,TRBV7-9,TRBJ2-2,NA,TGTGCCAGCAGTCTAGCCATGACAGGGGACCGATCCGGGGAGCTGTTTTTT,CASSLAMTGDRSGELFF
NA,TRBV6-1,TRBJ1-5,NA,TGTGCCAGCAGTGAAGCGCGGGGTCAGCCCCAGCATTTT,CASSEARGQPQHF
TRBD2,TRBV7-3,TRBJ2-1,NA,TGTGCCAGCAGCTTAACAGCGGCTAGCGGGAATTATGAGCAGTTCTTC,CASSLTAASGNYEQFF
NA,TRBV6-6,TRBJ1-2,NA,TGTGCCAGCAGCCGGACGGCAAACTATGGCTACACCTTC,CASSRTANYGYTF
NA,TRBV28,TRBJ2-1,NA,TGTGCCAGCAGTACACGGACAAATCCGGGGAATGAGCAGTTCTTC,CASSTRTNPGNEQFF
TRBD1,TRBV28,TRBJ1-2,NA,TGTGCCAGCAACCTCGCAGGGGGAGACTATGGCTACACCTTC,CASNLAGGDYGYTF
NA,TRBV7-2,TRBJ1-1,NA,TGTGCCAGCAGGCCCGACAACTCGAACACTGAAGCTTTCTTT,CASRPDNSNTEAFF
NA,TRBV5-1,TRBJ1-5,NA,TGCGCCAGCAGCCTTCTCCCCGGGGGCAATCAGCCCCAGCATTTT,CASSLLPGGNQPQHF
TRBD1,TRBV25-1,TRBJ2-1,NA,TGTGCCACCGTTAGGACAGGCTACAATGAGCAGTTCTTC,CATVRTGYNEQFF
NA,TRBV5-1,TRBJ2-3,NA,TGCGCCAGCAGCTTGGATACAGGCCGGTGGGATACGCAGTATTTT,CASSLDTGRWDTQYF
NA,TRBV5-4,TRBJ1-3,NA,TGTGCCAGCAGCTTGGAGGCAGCTGGAAACACCATATATTTT,CASSLEAAGNTIYF
TRBD1,TRBV7-2,TRBJ2-4,NA,TGTGCCGGCAGCTTAGCCCCTTACAGGGGGCGAGGCAAAAACATTCAGTACTTC,CAGSLAPYRGRGKNIQYF
TRBD1,TRBV9,TRBJ1-5,once,TGTGCCAGCAGCGTAGGGGACAGGATCAATCAGCCCCAGCATTTT,CASSVGDRINQPQHF
NA,TRBV18,TRBJ2-2,NA,TGTGCCAGCTCACCAGGGATCACCGGGGAGCTGTTTTTT,CASSPGITGELFF
NA,TRBV7-9,TRBJ1-1,NA,TGTGCCAGCAGCTTAGGACGACTAATGAACACTGAAGCTTTCTTT,CASSLGRLMNTEAFF